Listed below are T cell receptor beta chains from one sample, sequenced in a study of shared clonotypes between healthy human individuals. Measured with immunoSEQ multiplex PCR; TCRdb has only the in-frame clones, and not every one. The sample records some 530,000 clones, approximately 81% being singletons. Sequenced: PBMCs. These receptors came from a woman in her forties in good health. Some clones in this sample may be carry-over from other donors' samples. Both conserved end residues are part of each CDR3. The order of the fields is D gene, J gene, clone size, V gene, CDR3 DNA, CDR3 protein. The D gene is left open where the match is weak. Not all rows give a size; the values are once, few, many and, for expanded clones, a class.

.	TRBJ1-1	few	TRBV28	TGTGCCAGCAGTCCCCCGGGGGACGGACACACTGAAGCTTTCTTT	CASSPPGDGHTEAFF
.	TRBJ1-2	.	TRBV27	TGTGCCAGCAGTTCTGCAGCTAGGGGTTGGGATGGCTACACCTTC	CASSSAARGWDGYTF
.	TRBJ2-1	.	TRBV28	TGTGCCAGCAAGACTGTGGTGGGCTCCTACAATGAGCAGTTCTTC	CASKTVVGSYNEQFF
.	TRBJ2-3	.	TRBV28	TGTGCCAGTAATTCCAGGAGAATCACAGATACGCAGTATTTT	CASNSRRITDTQYF
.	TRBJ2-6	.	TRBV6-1	TGTGCCAGCAGTGAAATAAGTCGAGGCTCTGGGGCCAACGTCCTGACTTTC	CASSEISRGSGANVLTF
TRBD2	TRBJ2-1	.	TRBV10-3	TGTGCCATCAGTGGGGTGGGGACTAGCGGCTTTACCTCCTACAATGAGCAGTTCTTC	CAISGVGTSGFTSYNEQFF
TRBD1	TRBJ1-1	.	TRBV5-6	TGTGCCAGCAGCTTTCAGGGGGCGGGCGGCACTGAAGCTTTCTTT	CASSFQGAGGTEAFF
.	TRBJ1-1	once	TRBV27	TGTGCCAGCAGTTTATCTAGAAGAGGGACTGAAGCTTTCTTT	CASSLSRRGTEAFF
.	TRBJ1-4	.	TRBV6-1	TGTGCCAGCGCGACATCTCCGGCAACTAATGAAAAACTGTTTTTT	CASATSPATNEKLFF
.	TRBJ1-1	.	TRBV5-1	TGCGCCAGCAGCTTGGTTAGACCTGCTCAGTCTGAAGCTTTCTTT	CASSLVRPAQSEAFF
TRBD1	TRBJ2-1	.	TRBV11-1	TGTGCCAGCAGCTTAGCGACGACAGGGGAGGTCGATGAGCAGTTCTTC	CASSLATTGEVDEQFF
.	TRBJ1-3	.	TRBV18	TGTGCCAGCTCATCAGGGGACGCGAGCTCTGGAAACACCATATATTTT	CASSSGDASSGNTIYF
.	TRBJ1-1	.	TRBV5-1	TGCGCCAGCAGCCTGGGGGCAGCCGAGGATACTGAGGCTTTCTTT	CASSLGAAEDTEAFF
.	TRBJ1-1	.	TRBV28	TGTGCCAGCAGTTCACATACACTAAACACTGAAGCTTTCTTT	CASSSHTLNTEAFF
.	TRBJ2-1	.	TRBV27	TGTGCCAGCAGTTTCTGGACTAAACCGCCCAATGAGCAGTTCTTC	CASSFWTKPPNEQFF
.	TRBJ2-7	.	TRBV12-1	TGTGCCAGCAGCCCCGACTCCAGGGGGTCTGACTACGAGCAGTACTTC	CASSPDSRGSDYEQYF
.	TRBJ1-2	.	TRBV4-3	TGCGCCAGCAGCCAAGAACATACCCAACCCTTTAATGGCTACACCTTC	CASSQEHTQPFNGYTF
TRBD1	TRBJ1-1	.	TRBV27	TGTGCCAGCAGTTTATTGGGACAGGGAGGATGGGCTGAAGCTTTCTTT	CASSLLGQGGWAEAFF
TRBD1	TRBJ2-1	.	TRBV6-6	TGTGCCACCGCGACGCCAGGGGGCCAGAATGAGCAGTTCTTC	CATATPGGQNEQFF
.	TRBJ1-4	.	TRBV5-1	TGCGCCAGCAGCTTGGCCCCAGGGAGTGAAAAACTGTTTTTT	CASSLAPGSEKLFF
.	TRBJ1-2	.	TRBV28	TGTGCCAGCAGACTTTCCGGGGAGGCTAACTATGGCTACACCTTC	CASRLSGEANYGYTF
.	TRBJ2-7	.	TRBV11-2	TGTGCCAGCAGCACCGGTCCTGGCGGACCCGCCTACGAGCAGTACTTC	CASSTGPGGPAYEQYF
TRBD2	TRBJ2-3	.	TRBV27	TGTGCCAGCAGTTTATCACTAGCGGGAGGTGTCGCGGCAGATACGCAGTATTTT	CASSLSLAGGVAADTQYF
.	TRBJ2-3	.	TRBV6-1	TGTGCCAGCAGTGAAGCCTCGGGAACAGATACGCAGTATTTT	CASSEASGTDTQYF
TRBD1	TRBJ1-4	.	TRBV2	TGTGCCAGCAGAAGACAGGGCCAGACTAATGAAAAACTGTTTTTT	CASRRQGQTNEKLFF
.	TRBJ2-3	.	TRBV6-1	TGTGCCAGCAGTGGAACCCATACTGGCGGCACAGATACGCAGTATTTT	CASSGTHTGGTDTQYF
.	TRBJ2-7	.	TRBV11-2	TGTGCCAGCAGACGGGCTGGTGCGGGAAGCTCCTACGAGCAGTACTTC	CASRRAGAGSSYEQYF
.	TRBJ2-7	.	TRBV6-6	TGTGCCAGCAGCCAGGACAACCCAAACCTCTACGAGCAGTACTTC	CASSQDNPNLYEQYF
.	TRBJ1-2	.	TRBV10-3	TGTGCCATCAGTGGCCTAAGGGGGGGCTACACCTTC	CAISGLRGGYTF
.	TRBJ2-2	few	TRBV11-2	TGTGCCAGCAGCCCAGCGGTGGCCGGGGAGCTGTTTTTT	CASSPAVAGELFF
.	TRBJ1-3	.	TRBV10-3	TGTGCCATCGCCAACACAGGAGACCCTGGAAACACCATATATTTT	CAIANTGDPGNTIYF
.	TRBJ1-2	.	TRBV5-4	TGTGCCAGCAGCTTAAAAGGGAACTATGGCTACACCTTC	CASSLKGNYGYTF
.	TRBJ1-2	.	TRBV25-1	TGTGCCAGCAGTGAAAGATTCGGGGATTCCAACTATGGCTACACCTTC	CASSERFGDSNYGYTF
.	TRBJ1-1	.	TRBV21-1	TGTGCCAGCAGTCCCGGGGGAACTGAAGCTTTCTTT	CASSPGGTEAFF
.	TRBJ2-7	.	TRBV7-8	TGTGCCAGCAGCTTAGATATCGGACTTGGGACTTACGAGCAGTACTTC	CASSLDIGLGTYEQYF
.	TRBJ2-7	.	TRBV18	TGTGCCAGCTCACCACGTGGCGGGGTTTACGAGCAGTACTTC	CASSPRGGVYEQYF
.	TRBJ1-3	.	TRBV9	TGTGCCAGCAGCGGGAGCAGGGGCAGCTCTGGAAACACCATATATTTT	CASSGSRGSSGNTIYF
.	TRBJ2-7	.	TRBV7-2	TGTGCCAGCAGCCCCCGTTTCGAGCAGTACTTC	CASSPRFEQYF
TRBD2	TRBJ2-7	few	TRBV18	TGTGCCAGCTCACCAATAGCGGGGGCAACCTACGAGCAGTACTTC	CASSPIAGATYEQYF
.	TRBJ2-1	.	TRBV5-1	TGCGCCAGCAGGTTATCCGGGACGGCGAATGAGCAGTTCTTC	CASRLSGTANEQFF
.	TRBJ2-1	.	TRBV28	TGTGCCAGCAGTTCACGGGGCCAATACAATGAGCAGTTCTTC	CASSSRGQYNEQFF
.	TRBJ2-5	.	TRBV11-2	TGTGCCAGCAGCTTTGGGGGAAAACCCCAAGAGACCCAGTACTTC	CASSFGGKPQETQYF
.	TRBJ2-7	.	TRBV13	TGTGCCAGCAGCTCACTGGCAGGGGAGCAGTACTTC	CASSSLAGEQYF
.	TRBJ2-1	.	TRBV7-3	TGTGCCAGCAGCTTACGGTGGGACAATGAGCAGTTCTTC	CASSLRWDNEQFF
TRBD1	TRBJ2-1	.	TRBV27	TGTGCCAGCAGTAACTCGGACAGGTTCAATGAGCAGTTCTTC	CASSNSDRFNEQFF
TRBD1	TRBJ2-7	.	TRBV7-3	TGTGCCAGCAGCCCGGGACAGGGGGAGCAGTACTTC	CASSPGQGEQYF
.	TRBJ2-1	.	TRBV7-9	TGTGCCAGCAGCCTAGGGAGGCAAGAGCAGTTCTTC	CASSLGRQEQFF
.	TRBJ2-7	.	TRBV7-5	TGTGCCAGAAGGAAAACTGGGAGGGTAGGCGTTGACGAGCAGTACTTC	CARRKTGRVGVDEQYF
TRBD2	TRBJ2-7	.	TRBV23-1	TGCGCCAGCAGTCAATGGACTAGCGGGAGCTCCTACGAGCAGTACTTC	CASSQWTSGSSYEQYF
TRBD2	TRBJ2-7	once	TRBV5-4	TGTGCCAGCAGCTTGGTGCGGGAGAAAACCTACGAGCAGTACTTC	CASSLVREKTYEQYF
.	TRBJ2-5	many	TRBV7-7	TGTGCCAGCAGCAAACAGGGCGGGGAGACCCAGTACTTC	CASSKQGGETQYF
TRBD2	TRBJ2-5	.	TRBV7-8	TGTGCCAGCAGCTCCTACGCCCCTTCTAGCGGAGAAAGAGAGACCCAGTACTTC	CASSSYAPSSGERETQYF
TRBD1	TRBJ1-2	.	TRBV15	TGTGCCACCAGCAGAGACGCCGGGGACAGGGTCAACTATGGCTACACCTTC	CATSRDAGDRVNYGYTF
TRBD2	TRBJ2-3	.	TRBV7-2	TGTGCCAGCAGCTCAGAGGGACTACCGGCGGCGCAGTATTTT	CASSSEGLPAAQYF
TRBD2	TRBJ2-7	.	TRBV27	TGTGCCAGCAGGGGCAAGGAAAGGACTAGCGGAAGCTCCTACGAGCAGTACTTC	CASRGKERTSGSSYEQYF
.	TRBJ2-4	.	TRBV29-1	TGCAGCGTTGAAGCTACAGTTCGAAACATTCAGTACTTC	CSVEATVRNIQYF
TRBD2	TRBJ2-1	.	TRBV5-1	TGCGCCAGTACTAGCGGGAGGGCCCCATACAATGAGCAGTTCTTC	CASTSGRAPYNEQFF
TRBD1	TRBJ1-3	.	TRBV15	TGTGCCACCAGCAGAGACGAGGGGGCCGGAAACACCATATATTTT	CATSRDEGAGNTIYF
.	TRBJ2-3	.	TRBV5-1	TGCGCCAGCACCTCGGACAATTCTATCACAGATACGCAGTATTTT	CASTSDNSITDTQYF
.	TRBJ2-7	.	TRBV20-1	TGCAGTGCTAGGAGGGGATACGAGCAGTACTTC	CSARRGYEQYF